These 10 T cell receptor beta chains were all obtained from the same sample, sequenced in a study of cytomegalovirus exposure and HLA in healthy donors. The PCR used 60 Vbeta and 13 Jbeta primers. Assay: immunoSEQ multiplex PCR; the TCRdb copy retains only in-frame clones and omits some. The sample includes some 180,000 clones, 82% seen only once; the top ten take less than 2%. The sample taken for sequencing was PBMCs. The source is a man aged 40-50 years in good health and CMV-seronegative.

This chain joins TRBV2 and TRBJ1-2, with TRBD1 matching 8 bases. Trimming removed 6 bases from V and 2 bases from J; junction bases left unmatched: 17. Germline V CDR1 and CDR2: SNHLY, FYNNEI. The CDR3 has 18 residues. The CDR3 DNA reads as TGTGCCAGCAGGAGCCATGTGGACAGGGTTGTTATAAACTATGGCTACACCTTC. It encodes CASRSHVDRVVINYGYTF.

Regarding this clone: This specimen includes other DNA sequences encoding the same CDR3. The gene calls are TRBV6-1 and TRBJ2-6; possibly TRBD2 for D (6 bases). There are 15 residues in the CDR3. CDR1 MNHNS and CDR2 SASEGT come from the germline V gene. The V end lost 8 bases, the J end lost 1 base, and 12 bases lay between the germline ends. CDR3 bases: TGTGCCAGCCGCACTGGGGGGTCTGGGGCCAACGTCCTGACTTTC. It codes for CASRTGGSGANVLTF.

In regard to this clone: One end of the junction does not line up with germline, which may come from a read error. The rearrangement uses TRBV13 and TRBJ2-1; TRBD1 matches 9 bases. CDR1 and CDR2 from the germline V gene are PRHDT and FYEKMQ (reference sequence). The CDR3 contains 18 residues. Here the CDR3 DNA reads TGTGCCAGCAGCTTAGTGGGGCCGGGGGACAGGGTCTACGATGAGCAGTTCTTC. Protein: CASSLVGPGDRVYDEQFF.

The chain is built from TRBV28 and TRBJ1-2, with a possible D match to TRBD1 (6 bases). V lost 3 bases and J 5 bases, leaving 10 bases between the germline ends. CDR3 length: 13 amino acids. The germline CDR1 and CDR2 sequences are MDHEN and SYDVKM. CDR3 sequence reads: CASSLPTGYGYTF. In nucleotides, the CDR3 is TGTGCCAGCAGTTTGCCCACAGGGTATGGCTACACCTTC.

The CDR3 spells CASRPGLSDEKLFF. As DNA, the CDR3 is TGTGCCAGCAGGCCGGGACTGTCAGATGAAAAACTGTTTTTT. This chain links TRBV9 with TRBJ1-4; a possible D gene is TRBD1 (5 bases). Germline loops: CDR1 SGDLS, CDR2 YYNGEE. V was shortened by 5 bases and J by 6 bases, with 14 bases between the two germline ends. The CDR3 runs to 14 residues.

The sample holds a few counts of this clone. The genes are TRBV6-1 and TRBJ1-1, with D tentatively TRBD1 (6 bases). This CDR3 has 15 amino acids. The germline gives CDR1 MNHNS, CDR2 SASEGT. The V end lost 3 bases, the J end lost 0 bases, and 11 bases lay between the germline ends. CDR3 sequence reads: CASSDRGEMNTEAFF. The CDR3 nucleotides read TGTGCCAGCAGTGACAGGGGTGAGATGAACACTGAAGCTTTCTTT.

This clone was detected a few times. CDR3 amino acids: CASRTGGPPSVQYF. The CDR3 DNA is TGTGCCAGCAGAACGGGGGGCCCTCCTAGTGTTCAGTACTTC. The chain combines TRBV28 with TRBJ2-4, with a weak D call TRBD2 (7 bases). Germline V gene lookup returns CDR1 MDHEN and CDR2 SYDVKM. Trimming removed 6 bases from V and 11 bases from J, with 20 bases in between. The CDR3 covers 14 residues.

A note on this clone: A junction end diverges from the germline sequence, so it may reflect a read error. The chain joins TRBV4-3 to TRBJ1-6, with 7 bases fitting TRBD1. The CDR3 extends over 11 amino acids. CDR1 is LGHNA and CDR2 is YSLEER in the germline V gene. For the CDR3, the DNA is TGCGCCAGCAGCCGAACGGGACAGCTTATCTTT. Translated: CASSRTGQLIF.

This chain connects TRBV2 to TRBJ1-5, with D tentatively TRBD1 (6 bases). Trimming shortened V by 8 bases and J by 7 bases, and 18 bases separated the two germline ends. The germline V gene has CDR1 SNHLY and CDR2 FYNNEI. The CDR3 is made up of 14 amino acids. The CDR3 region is CASREINQGQPQHF. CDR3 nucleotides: TGTGCCAGCCGCGAGATTAATCAGGGGCAGCCCCAGCATTTT.

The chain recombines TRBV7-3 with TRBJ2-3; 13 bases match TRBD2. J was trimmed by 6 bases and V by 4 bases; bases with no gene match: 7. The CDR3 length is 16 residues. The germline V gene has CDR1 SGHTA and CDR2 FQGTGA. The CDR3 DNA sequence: TGTGCCAGCAGCTCAACTAGCGGGGGGGCAGGTGATACGCAGTATTTT. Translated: CASSSTSGGAGDTQYF.